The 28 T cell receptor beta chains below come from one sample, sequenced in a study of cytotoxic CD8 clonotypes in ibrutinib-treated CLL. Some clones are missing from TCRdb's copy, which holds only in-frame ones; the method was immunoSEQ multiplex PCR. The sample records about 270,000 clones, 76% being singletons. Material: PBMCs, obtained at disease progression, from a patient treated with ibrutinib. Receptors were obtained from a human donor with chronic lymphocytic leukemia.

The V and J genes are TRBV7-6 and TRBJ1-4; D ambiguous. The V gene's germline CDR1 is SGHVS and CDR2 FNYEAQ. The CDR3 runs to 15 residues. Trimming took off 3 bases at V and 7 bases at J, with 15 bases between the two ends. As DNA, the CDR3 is TGTGCCAGCAGCTTGACGAGTGGAGCCGTTGAAAAACTGTTTTTT. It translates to CASSLTSGAVEKLFF.

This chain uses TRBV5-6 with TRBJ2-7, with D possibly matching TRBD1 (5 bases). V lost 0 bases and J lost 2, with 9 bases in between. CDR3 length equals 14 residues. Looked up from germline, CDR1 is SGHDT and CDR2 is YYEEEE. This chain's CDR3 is CASSLGQLPYEQYF. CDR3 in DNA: TGTGCCAGCAGCTTGGGACAGCTACCCTACGAGCAGTACTTC.

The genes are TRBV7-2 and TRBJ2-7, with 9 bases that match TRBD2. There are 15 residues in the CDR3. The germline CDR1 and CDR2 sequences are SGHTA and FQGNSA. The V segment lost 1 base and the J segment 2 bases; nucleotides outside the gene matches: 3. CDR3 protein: CASSLDPSGAYEQYF. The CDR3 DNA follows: TGTGCCAGCAGCTTAGACCCTAGCGGGGCCTACGAGCAGTACTTC.

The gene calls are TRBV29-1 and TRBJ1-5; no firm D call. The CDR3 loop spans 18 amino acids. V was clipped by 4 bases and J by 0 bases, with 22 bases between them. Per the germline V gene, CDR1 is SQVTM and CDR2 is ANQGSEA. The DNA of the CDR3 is TGCAGCGTTGGACCCATGAAAGATCGTCGGTATAGCAATCAGCCCCAGCATTTT. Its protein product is CSVGPMKDRRYSNQPQHF.

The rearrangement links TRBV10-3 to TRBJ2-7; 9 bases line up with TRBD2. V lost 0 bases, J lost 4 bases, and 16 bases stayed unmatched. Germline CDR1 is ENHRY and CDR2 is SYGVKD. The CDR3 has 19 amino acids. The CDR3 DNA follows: TGTGCCATCAGTGAGTCGTTTAGCGGGGGCTTCAAACGGGGATACGAGCAGTACTTC. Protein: CAISESFSGGFKRGYEQYF.

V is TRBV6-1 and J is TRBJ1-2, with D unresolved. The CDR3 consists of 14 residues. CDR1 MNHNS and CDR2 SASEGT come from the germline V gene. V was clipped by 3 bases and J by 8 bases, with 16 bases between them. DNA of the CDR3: TGTGCCAGCAGTGATTTAGGAGGAAGAAGCGGCTACACCTTC. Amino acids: CASSDLGGRSGYTF.

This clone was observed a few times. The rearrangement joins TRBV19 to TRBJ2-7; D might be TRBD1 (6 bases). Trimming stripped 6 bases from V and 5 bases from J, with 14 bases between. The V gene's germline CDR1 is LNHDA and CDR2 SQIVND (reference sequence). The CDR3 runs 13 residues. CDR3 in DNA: TGTGCCAGTAGACCGCAGGGGTGGCACGAGCAGTACTTC. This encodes CASRPQGWHEQYF.

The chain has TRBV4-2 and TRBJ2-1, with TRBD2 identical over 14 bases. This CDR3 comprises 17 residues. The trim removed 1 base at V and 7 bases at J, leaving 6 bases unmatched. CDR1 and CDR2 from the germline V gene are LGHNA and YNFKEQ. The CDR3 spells CASSQAEGLAGENEQFF. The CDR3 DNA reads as TGTGCCAGCAGCCAAGCGGAGGGACTAGCGGGGGAGAATGAGCAGTTCTTC.

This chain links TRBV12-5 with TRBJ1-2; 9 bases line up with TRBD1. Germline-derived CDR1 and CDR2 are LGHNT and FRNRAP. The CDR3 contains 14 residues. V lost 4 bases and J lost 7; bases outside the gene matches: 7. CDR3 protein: CASGWEQGARGYTF. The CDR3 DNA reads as TGTGCTAGTGGTTGGGAACAGGGGGCGCGTGGCTACACCTTC.

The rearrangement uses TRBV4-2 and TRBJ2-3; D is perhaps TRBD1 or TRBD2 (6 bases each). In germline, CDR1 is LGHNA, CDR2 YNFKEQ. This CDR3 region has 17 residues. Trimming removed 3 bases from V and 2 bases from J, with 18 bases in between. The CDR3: CASSHRFGGHHTDTQYF. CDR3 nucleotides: TGTGCCAGCAGCCACCGGTTCGGGGGCCATCACACAGATACGCAGTATTTT.

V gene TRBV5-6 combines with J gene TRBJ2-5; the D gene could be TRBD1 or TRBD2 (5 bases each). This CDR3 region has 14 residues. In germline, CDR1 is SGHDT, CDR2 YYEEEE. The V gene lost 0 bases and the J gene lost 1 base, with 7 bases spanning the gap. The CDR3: CASSLAGTQETQYF. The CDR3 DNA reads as TGTGCCAGCAGCTTGGCCGGGACCCAAGAGACCCAGTACTTC.

Written as DNA, the CDR3 is TGTGCCAGCAGTCCCTCCAACCCCCGTTATTATGGCTACACCTTC. This gives the protein CASSPSNPRYYGYTF. The V gene is TRBV27, the J gene TRBJ1-2; D gene uncertain. Germline V gene sequence: CDR1 MNHEY, CDR2 SMNVEV (reference sequence). The CDR3 totals 15 residues. The V end lost 5 bases, the J end lost 5 bases, and 18 bases lay between the germline ends.

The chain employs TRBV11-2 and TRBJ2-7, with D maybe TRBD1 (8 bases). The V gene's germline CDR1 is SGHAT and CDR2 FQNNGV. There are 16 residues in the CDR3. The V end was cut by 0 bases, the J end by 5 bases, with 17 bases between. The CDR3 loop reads CASSLDFTGGRDEQYF. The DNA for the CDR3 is TGTGCCAGCAGCTTAGACTTTACAGGGGGGAGGGACGAGCAGTACTTC.

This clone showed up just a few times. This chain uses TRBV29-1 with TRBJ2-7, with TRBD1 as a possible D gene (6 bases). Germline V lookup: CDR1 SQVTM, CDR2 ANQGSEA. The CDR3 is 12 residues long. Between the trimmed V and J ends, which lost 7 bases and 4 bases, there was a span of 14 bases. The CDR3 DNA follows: TGCAGCGGGACAGCCGGATCATACGAGCAGTACTTC. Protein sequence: CSGTAGSYEQYF.

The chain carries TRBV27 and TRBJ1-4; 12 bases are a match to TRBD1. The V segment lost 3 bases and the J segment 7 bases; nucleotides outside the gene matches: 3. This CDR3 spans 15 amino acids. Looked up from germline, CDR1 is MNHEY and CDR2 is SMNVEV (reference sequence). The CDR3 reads CASSFLGQGAEKLFF. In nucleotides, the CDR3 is TGTGCCAGCAGTTTCCTGGGACAGGGGGCTGAAAAACTGTTTTTT.

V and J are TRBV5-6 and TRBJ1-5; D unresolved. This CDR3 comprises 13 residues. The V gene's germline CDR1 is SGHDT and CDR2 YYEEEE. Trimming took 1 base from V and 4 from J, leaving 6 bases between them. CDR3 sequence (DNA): TGTGCCAGCAGCTTGTTCGGGAATCAGCCCCAGCATTTT. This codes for CASSLFGNQPQHF.

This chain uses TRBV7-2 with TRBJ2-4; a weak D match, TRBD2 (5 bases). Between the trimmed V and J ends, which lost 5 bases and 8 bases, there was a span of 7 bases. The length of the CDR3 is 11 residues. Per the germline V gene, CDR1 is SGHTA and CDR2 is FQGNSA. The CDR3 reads CASSVGDIQYF. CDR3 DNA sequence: TGTGCCAGCAGCGTCGGGGACATTCAGTACTTC. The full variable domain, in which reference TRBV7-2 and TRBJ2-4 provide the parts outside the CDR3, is GAGVSQSPSNKVTEKGKDVELRCDPISGHTALYWYRQSLGQGLEFLIYFQGNSAPDKSGLPSDRFSAERTGGSVSTLTIQRTQQEDSAVYLCASSVGDIQYFGAGTRLSVL.

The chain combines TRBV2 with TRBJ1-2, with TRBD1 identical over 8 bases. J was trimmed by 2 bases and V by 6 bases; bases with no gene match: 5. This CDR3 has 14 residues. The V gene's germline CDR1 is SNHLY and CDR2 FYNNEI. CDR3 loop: CASRQGALNYGYTF. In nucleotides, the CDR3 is TGTGCCAGCAGGCAGGGGGCCCTGAACTATGGCTACACCTTC. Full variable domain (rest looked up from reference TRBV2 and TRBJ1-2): EPEVTQTPSHQVTQMGQEVILRCVPISNHLYFYWYRQILGQKVEFLVSFYNNEISEKSEIFDDQFSVERPDGSNFTLKIRSTKLEDSAMYFCASRQGALNYGYTFGSGTRLTVV.

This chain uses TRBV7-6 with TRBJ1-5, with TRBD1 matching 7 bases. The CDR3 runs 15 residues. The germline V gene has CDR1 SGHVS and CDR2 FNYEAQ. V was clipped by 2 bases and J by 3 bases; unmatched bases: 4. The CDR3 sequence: CASSLHRGINQPQHF. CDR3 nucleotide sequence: TGTGCCAGCAGCTTACACAGGGGTATCAATCAGCCCCAGCATTTT.

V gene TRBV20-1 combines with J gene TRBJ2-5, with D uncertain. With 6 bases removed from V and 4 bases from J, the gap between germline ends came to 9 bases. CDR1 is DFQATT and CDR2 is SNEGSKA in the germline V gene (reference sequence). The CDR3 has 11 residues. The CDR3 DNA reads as TGCAGTGCAATCCGTCGAGAGACCCAGTACTTC. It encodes CSAIRRETQYF.

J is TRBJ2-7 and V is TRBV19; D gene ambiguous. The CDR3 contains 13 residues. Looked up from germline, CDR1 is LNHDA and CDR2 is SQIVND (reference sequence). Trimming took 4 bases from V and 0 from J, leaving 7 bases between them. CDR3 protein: CASSTANSYEQYF. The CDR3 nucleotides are TGTGCCAGTAGTACGGCAAACTCCTACGAGCAGTACTTC.

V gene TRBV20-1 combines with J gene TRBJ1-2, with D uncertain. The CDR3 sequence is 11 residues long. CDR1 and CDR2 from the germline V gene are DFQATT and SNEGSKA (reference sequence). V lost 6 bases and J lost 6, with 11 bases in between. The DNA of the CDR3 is TGCAGTGCACGGACGGAGAATGGCTACACCTTC. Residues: CSARTENGYTF.

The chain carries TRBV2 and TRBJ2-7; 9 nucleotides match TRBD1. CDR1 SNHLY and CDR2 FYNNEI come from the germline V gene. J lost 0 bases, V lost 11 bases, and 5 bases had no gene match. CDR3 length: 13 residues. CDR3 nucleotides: TGTGCCGGCACAGGGGGCGGCTCCTACGAGCAGTACTTC. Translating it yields CAGTGGGSYEQYF.

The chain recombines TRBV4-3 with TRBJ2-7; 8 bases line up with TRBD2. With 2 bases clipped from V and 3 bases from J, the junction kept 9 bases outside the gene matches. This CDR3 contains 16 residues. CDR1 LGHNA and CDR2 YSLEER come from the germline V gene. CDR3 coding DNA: TGCGCCAGCAGCCAACCCCAGCCGGCGGGAGGCTACGAGCAGTACTTC. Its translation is CASSQPQPAGGYEQYF.

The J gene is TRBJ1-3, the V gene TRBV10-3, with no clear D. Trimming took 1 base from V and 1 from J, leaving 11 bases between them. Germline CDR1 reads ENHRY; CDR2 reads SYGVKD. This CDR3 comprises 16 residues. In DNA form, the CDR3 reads TGTGCCATCAGTGAGTTCCCCCCGGGGTCTGGAAACACCATATATTTT. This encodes CAISEFPPGSGNTIYF.

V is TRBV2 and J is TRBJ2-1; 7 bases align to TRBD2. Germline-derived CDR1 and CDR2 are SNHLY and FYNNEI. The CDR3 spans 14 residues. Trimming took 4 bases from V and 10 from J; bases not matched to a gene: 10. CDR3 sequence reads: CASSGLAVRREQFF. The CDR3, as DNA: TGTGCCAGCAGTGGGCTAGCGGTGAGGCGAGAGCAGTTCTTC. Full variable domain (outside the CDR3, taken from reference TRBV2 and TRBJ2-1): EPEVTQTPSHQVTQMGQEVILRCVPISNHLYFYWYRQILGQKVEFLVSFYNNEISEKSEIFDDQFSVERPDGSNFTLKIRSTKLEDSAMYFCASSGLAVRREQFFGPGTRLTVL.

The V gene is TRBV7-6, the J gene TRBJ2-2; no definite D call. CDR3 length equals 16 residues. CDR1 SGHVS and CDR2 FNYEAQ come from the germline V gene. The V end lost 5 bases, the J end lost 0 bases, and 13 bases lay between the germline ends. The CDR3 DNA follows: TGTGCCAGCAGCCGCGCGGCCACTTCGAACACCGGGGAGCTGTTTTTT. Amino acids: CASSRAATSNTGELFF.

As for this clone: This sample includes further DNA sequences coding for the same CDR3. The CDR3, as DNA: TGTGCCAGCAGTGAGTGGAGGGGTGATGGCTACACCTTC. It yields the protein CASSEWRGDGYTF. The chain recombines TRBV6-1 with TRBJ1-2; D is perhaps TRBD1 (5 bases). This CDR3 is 13 amino acids long. CDR1 is MNHNS, CDR2 SASEGT, per germline. Deletions cut 3 bases from V and 6 bases from J, with 11 bases between.